These 30 T cell receptor beta chains were all obtained from the same sample, sequenced in a study of STAT3 mutations in large granular lymphocyte leukemia. Study-level results: At least one immunodominant TCR beta clonotype appeared in every T-cell large granular lymphocyte leukemia patient.

The assay was immunoSEQ multiplex PCR, and TCRdb's table has in-frame clones only and misses some. The sample holds more than 25,000 clones; about 83% are singletons and the top ten take 30%. These receptors have no known antigen. The sequencing input was peripheral blood mononuclear cells. Receptor source: a woman in her fifties or sixties with T-cell large granular lymphocyte leukemia. Some clones in this sample may be carry-over from other donors' samples.

V is TRBV5-8 and J is TRBJ1-2; maybe TRBD1 (5 bases). Germline CDR1 reads SGHTS; CDR2 reads YDEGEE. V shed 4 bases and J shed 8 bases, with 15 bases lying between them. This CDR3 is 13 amino acids long. The DNA of the CDR3 is TGTGCCAGCAGCCCCAGAGGGGCGAGGGGCTACACCTTC. This codes for CASSPRGARGYTF.

The V call is TRBV11-3, the J call TRBJ1-1, with D unclear. The CDR3 runs to 13 residues. V was clipped by 3 bases and J by 0 bases, with 5 bases between them. Germline loops: CDR1 SGHNT, CDR2 YENEEA. CDR3 sequence: CASSFGLNTEAFF. DNA of the CDR3: TGTGCCAGCAGCTTCGGTTTGAACACTGAAGCTTTCTTT.

The V gene is TRBV5-1, the J gene TRBJ2-2; a weak D match, TRBD1 (6 bases). Between the trimmed V and J ends, which lost 5 bases and 4 bases, there was a span of 12 bases. The CDR3 length is 14 residues. Per the germline V gene, CDR1 is SGHRS and CDR2 is YFSETQ. DNA for the CDR3: TGCGCCAGCAGAGGGGGAAAGGCCACCGGGGAGCTGTTTTTT. Translating it yields CASRGGKATGELFF.

This chain connects TRBV2 to TRBJ1-4, with D uncertain. This CDR3 contains 14 residues. The V end lost 3 bases, the J end lost 8 bases, and 13 bases lay between the germline ends. CDR1 and CDR2 (germline): SNHLY, FYNNEI. The chain's CDR3 is CASSDGWQREKLFF. As DNA, the CDR3 is TGTGCCAGCAGTGACGGGTGGCAGAGAGAAAAACTGTTTTTT.

The V gene is TRBV7-9, the J gene TRBJ2-7; TRBD1 might be the D (6 bases). Germline CDR1 SEHNR, CDR2 FQNEAQ (reference sequence). The ends were cut back, 3 bases at V and 3 bases at J, with 12 bases in the middle. This CDR3 is 14 amino acids long. In DNA form, the CDR3 reads TGTGCCAGCAGCTTTGCCGGGACATTCTACGAGCAGTACTTC. It encodes CASSFAGTFYEQYF.

The chain employs TRBV18 and TRBJ1-2; the match to TRBD1 covers 8 bases. Trimming at V came to 6 bases and at J to 7 bases, leaving 7 bases not matched to a gene. The CDR3 totals 13 residues. CDR1 KGHSH and CDR2 LQKENI come from the germline V gene. The DNA for the CDR3 is TGTGCCAGCTCGGCAGGACAGGGTACTGGCTACACCTTC. This codes for CASSAGQGTGYTF.

The gene calls are TRBV7-9 and TRBJ2-7; 9 bases fit TRBD2. This CDR3 is 15 amino acids long. CDR1 and CDR2 (germline): SEHNR, FQNEAQ (reference sequence). V dropped 2 bases and J dropped 4; count of bases not matched to a gene: 6. CDR3 bases: TGTGCCAGCAGCTTAATTAGGACTAGCGCATACGAGCAGTACTTC. Translation gives CASSLIRTSAYEQYF.

The chain recombines TRBV28 with TRBJ2-5; 11 bases are shared with TRBD1. Germline loops: CDR1 MDHEN, CDR2 SYDVKM. V was clipped by 3 bases and J by 4 bases; unmatched bases: 4. The CDR3 sequence is 15 residues long. CDR3 amino acids: CASSFQGQGGETQYF. The CDR3 nucleotides read TGTGCCAGCAGTTTTCAGGGACAGGGGGGAGAGACCCAGTACTTC.

The genes are TRBV6-5 and TRBJ1-2; maybe TRBD1 (5 bases). The V end lost 4 bases, the J end lost 0 bases, and 9 bases lay between the germline ends. Per the germline V gene, CDR1 is MNHEY and CDR2 is SVGAGI. The CDR3 is 14 residues long. CDR3 sequence reads: CASSSGGANYGYTF. The CDR3 region has the DNA TGTGCCAGCAGTTCGGGGGGAGCTAACTATGGCTACACCTTC.

This clone was picked up a small number of times. The V gene is TRBV7-2, the J gene TRBJ1-5, with D maybe TRBD1 (6 bases). V was cut by 5 bases and J by 4 bases, with 9 bases left in between. CDR1 is SGHTA, CDR2 FQGNSA, per germline. The length of the CDR3 is 13 residues. CDR3 DNA sequence: TGTGCCAGCAGCGCCCAGGGGAATCAGCCCCAGCATTTT. Its protein product is CASSAQGNQPQHF.

The chain is built from TRBV11-2 and TRBJ1-2, with D possibly being TRBD1 (5 bases). Trimming cost V 1 base and J 4 bases, with 10 bases left between them. Germline V gene lookup returns CDR1 SGHAT and CDR2 FQNNGV. The CDR3 runs 14 residues. The CDR3 nucleotides are TGTGCCAGCAGCTTAGGAGGAGGGGCCTATGGCTACACCTTC. This sequence encodes CASSLGGGAYGYTF.

The chain combines TRBV7-9 with TRBJ2-1; no firm D call. The V end lost 1 base, the J end lost 10 bases, and 11 bases lay between the germline ends. The CDR3 spans 13 residues. Germline CDR1 reads SEHNR; CDR2 reads FQNEAQ (reference sequence). The CDR3 nucleotides are TGTGCCAGCAGCTTAGAGTTCGTCTTGGAGCAGTTCTTC. This sequence encodes CASSLEFVLEQFF.

The chain joins TRBV12-5 to TRBJ1-1; the D gene is possibly TRBD1 (5 bases). The CDR3 consists of 11 residues. In germline, CDR1 is LGHNT, CDR2 FRNRAP. Trimming cost V 5 bases and J 8 bases, with 9 bases left between them. The CDR3 loop is CASGEGREAFF. The DNA for the CDR3 is TGTGCTAGTGGTGAGGGGCGCGAAGCTTTCTTT.

The chain carries TRBV5-1 and TRBJ2-3; D uncertain. V gave up 4 bases and J gave up 0 bases, with 9 bases separating them. Germline CDR1 SGHRS, CDR2 YFSETQ. The CDR3 extends over 14 amino acids. The chain's CDR3 is CASSVSASTDTQYF. The CDR3 nucleotides are TGCGCCAGCAGCGTGAGTGCTAGCACAGATACGCAGTATTTT.

The CDR3: CSVISPTLTSGATYEQYF. The CDR3 nucleotides are TGCAGCGTCATTTCCCCCACCTTAACTAGCGGGGCGACCTACGAGCAGTACTTC. The chain employs TRBV29-1 and TRBJ2-7; 10 bases match TRBD2. Germline CDR1 is SQVTM and CDR2 is ANQGSEA. V lost 6 bases, J lost 2 bases, and 19 bases stayed unmatched. The CDR3 sequence is 18 residues long.

The chain joins TRBV12-5 to TRBJ2-5; D perhaps matches TRBD1 (6 bases). V lost 1 base, J lost 5 bases, and 20 bases lay in between. The CDR3 length is 17 residues. The germline V gene encodes CDR1 LGHNT and CDR2 FRNRAP. The DNA for the CDR3 is TGTGCTAGTGGTTTGGGGGTAGTTCAGGGGCATCGGGAGACCCAGTACTTC. It encodes CASGLGVVQGHRETQYF.

The J gene is TRBJ1-1, the V gene TRBV30; D is possibly TRBD1 (5 bases). CDR1 is GTSNPN, CDR2 SVGIG, per germline (reference sequence). The CDR3 has 14 amino acids. V was pared by 4 bases and J by 0 bases, with 12 bases between. The CDR3 spells CAWNRGVMNTEAFF. In nucleotides, the CDR3 is TGTGCCTGGAACCGGGGCGTGATGAACACTGAAGCTTTCTTT.

The rearrangement uses TRBV28 and TRBJ2-7; TRBD2 might be the D (5 bases). This CDR3 comprises 13 residues. Trimming left V 5 bases short and J 4 bases short, with 12 bases between. CDR1 is MDHEN, CDR2 SYDVKM, per germline. CDR3 residues: CASSLPPGYEQYF. The DNA for the CDR3 is TGTGCCAGCAGTCTCCCTCCGGGGTACGAGCAGTACTTC.

This clone appeared a single time. The chain uses TRBV7-9 and TRBJ2-7; 7 bases fit TRBD1. V was clipped by 5 bases and J by 2 bases; unmatched bases: 6. Germline CDR1 reads SEHNR; CDR2 reads FQNEAQ (reference sequence). The CDR3 totals 14 residues. The CDR3 DNA reads TGTGCCAGCAGCCCGACAGGGCCTACCTACGAGCAGTACTTC. Its protein is CASSPTGPTYEQYF.

This clone was counted once. In nucleotides, the CDR3 is TGTGCCAGCAGCGGGGGATGGACAGGGGGGGTAGGCTACACCTTC. Its translation: CASSGGWTGGVGYTF. The genes are TRBV7-2 and TRBJ1-2; 10 nucleotides match TRBD1. Germline V gene sequence: CDR1 SGHTA, CDR2 FQGNSA. J gave up 8 bases and V 5 bases, and 11 bases lay outside the gene matches. CDR3 size: 15 residues.

The chain recombines TRBV19 with TRBJ1-3, with D possibly being TRBD1 (5 bases). The V gene lost 4 bases and the J gene lost 0 bases, with 16 bases spanning the gap. This CDR3 is 17 amino acids long. Germline V gene lookup returns CDR1 LNHDA and CDR2 SQIVND (reference sequence). CDR3 sequence: CASSRGRGNLSGNTIYF. The CDR3 region has the DNA TGTGCCAGTAGTAGGGGACGGGGCAACCTCTCTGGAAACACCATATATTTT.

The chain recombines TRBV29-1 with TRBJ2-2; tentative D call: TRBD2 (6 bases). The V gene lost 6 bases and the J gene lost 1 base, with 12 bases spanning the gap. The V gene's germline CDR1 is SQVTM and CDR2 ANQGSEA. CDR3 length equals 14 residues. The chain's CDR3 is CSVGYGRNTGELFF. The CDR3 DNA follows: TGCAGCGTGGGTTACGGGAGGAACACCGGGGAGCTGTTTTTT.

The chain carries TRBV18 and TRBJ2-7; 11 nucleotides line up with TRBD1. Germline CDR1 KGHSH, CDR2 LQKENI. The V segment lost 2 bases and the J segment 6 bases; nucleotides outside the gene matches: 0. The CDR3 loop spans 13 amino acids. The chain's CDR3 is CASSPGTGGEQYF. CDR3 coding DNA: TGTGCCAGCTCACCAGGGACAGGGGGCGAGCAGTACTTC.

V and J are TRBV4-1 and TRBJ1-5; D is undetermined. This CDR3 comprises 13 residues. Trimming took 1 base from V and 7 from J, leaving 8 bases between them. CDR1 MGHRA and CDR2 YSYEKL come from the germline V gene. CDR3 protein: CASSQVVDQPQHF. The CDR3 coding sequence is TGCGCCAGCAGCCAAGTGGTGGACCAGCCCCAGCATTTT.

This clone has just one count. This chain connects TRBV5-1 to TRBJ2-7; 9 bases line up with TRBD1. The CDR3 runs 15 residues. Germline values: CDR1 SGHRS, CDR2 YFSETQ. V was pared by 0 bases and J by 2 bases, with 3 bases of the junction left unmatched. CDR3 in amino acids: CASSLGTGDAYEQYF. The CDR3 DNA is TGCGCCAGCAGCTTGGGGACAGGGGATGCCTACGAGCAGTACTTC.

The rearrangement joins TRBV6-5 to TRBJ1-2; D is perhaps TRBD1 (5 bases). The CDR3 spans 14 residues. Per the germline V gene, CDR1 is MNHEY and CDR2 is SVGAGI. V lost 0 bases and J 5 bases, leaving 10 bases between the germline ends. This CDR3 reads CASSYSPGRYGYTF. CDR3 nucleotide sequence: TGTGCCAGCAGTTACTCACCAGGGAGGTATGGCTACACCTTC.

The chain links TRBV7-9 to TRBJ1-2; 7 bases map to TRBD1. CDR1 and CDR2 (germline): SEHNR, FQNEAQ (reference sequence). With V trimmed by 5 bases and J by 2 bases, 8 bases remained unmatched. This CDR3 spans 15 amino acids. CDR3 sequence (DNA): TGTGCCAGCAGCGTCCGGACAGGACGAAACTATGGCTACACCTTC. Residues: CASSVRTGRNYGYTF.

This chain uses TRBV9 with TRBJ2-3; no definite D call. The germline gives CDR1 SGDLS, CDR2 YYNGEE. Trimming removed 0 bases at V and 2 bases at J, with 4 bases between. The CDR3 consists of 13 residues. In DNA form, the CDR3 reads TGTGCCAGCAGCGTAGGACTCACAGATACGCAGTATTTT. The encoded protein is CASSVGLTDTQYF.

The chain carries TRBV7-2 and TRBJ1-5; the D gene is possibly TRBD1 (5 bases). Trimming cost V 1 base and J 9 bases, with 13 bases left between them. Germline CDR1 SGHTA, CDR2 FQGNSA. This CDR3 is 14 amino acids long. As DNA, the CDR3 is TGTGCCAGCAGCTTAGAAGGGGCTAATAGGCCCCAGCATTTT. Translation: CASSLEGANRPQHF.

This chain uses TRBV11-2 with TRBJ2-3, with D unclear. CDR1 is SGHAT and CDR2 is FQNNGV in the germline V gene. The V gene lost 5 bases and the J gene lost 6 bases, with 9 bases spanning the gap. This CDR3 has 12 residues. CDR3 nucleotides: TGTGCCAGCAGCCCTACCGGGGATACGCAGTATTTT. It is translated as CASSPTGDTQYF.